This section outlines one T cell receptor beta chain sequence together with its context. The antigen is not known. A J-beta primer mix and a sample-barcoded 5' primer were used in a second PCR of roughly 7 to 12 cycles. TCRdb recomputed calls from the 5' RACE reads with MiXCR, one row per CDR3 protein. The sample shows about 1.6 million distinct CDR3 sequences, roughly a third of them seen only once. The sample is drawn from a study of blood T cells in healthy people across ages. This CDR3 comprises 16 residues. Germline V gives CDR1 MNHNS, CDR2 SASEGT. Trimming took off 6 bases at V and 4 bases at J, with 21 bases between the two ends. General study findings and limits: Greater diversity and more naive CD4+ cells were seen in long-lived donors than in aged donors. Roughly linear age-related decline in beta diversity appeared, significant by age around 40. Because sorting was not performed, PBMCs prevented conclusive naive versus antigen-experienced comparison.

Researchers isolated at least 6.5 million PBMCs per sample. V is TRBV6-1 and J is TRBJ2-5; TRBD2 is a possible D gene (6 bases). The material sequenced was blood. The TCR comes from a woman younger than 45 in good health. The CDR3 DNA reads as TGTGCCAGCAGAGATACCTGGACGGGAGAGAGAGAGACCCAGTACTTC. Its protein product is CASRDTWTGERETQYF.